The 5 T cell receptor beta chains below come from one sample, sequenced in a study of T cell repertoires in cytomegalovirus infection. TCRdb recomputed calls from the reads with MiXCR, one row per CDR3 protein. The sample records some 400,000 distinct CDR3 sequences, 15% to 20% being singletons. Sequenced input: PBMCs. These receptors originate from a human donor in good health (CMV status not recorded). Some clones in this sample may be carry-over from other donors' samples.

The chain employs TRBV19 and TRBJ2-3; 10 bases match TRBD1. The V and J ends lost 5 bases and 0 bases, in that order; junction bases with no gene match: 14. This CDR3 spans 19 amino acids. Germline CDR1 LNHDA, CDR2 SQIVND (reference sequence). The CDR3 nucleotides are TGTGCCAGTAGTCCACGAGGACAGGGGGGAGATACTAGCACAGATACGCAGTATTTT. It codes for CASSPRGQGGDTSTDTQYF.

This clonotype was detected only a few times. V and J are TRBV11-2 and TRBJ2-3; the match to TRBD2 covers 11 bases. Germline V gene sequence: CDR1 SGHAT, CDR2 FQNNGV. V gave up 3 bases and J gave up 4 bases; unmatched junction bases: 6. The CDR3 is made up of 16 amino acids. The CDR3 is CASSFPSGRKSDTQYF. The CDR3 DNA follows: TGTGCCAGCAGCTTCCCTAGCGGGAGGAAGTCAGATACGCAGTATTTT.

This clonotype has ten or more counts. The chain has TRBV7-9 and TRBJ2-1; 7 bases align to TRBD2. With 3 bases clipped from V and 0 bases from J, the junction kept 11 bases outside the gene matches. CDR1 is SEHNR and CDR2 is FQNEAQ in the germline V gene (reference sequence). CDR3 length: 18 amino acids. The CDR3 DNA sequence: TGTGCCAGCAGCTTCCCCTCTAGCGGTAGCAGCTCCTACAATGAGCAGTTCTTC. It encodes CASSFPSSGSSSYNEQFF.

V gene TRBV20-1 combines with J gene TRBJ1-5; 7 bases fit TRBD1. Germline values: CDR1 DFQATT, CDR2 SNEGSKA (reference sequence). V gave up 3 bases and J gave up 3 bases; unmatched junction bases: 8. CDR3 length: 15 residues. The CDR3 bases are TGCAGTGCTAGTCTAGCAGGGGGGACCAATCAGCCCCAGCATTTT. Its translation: CSASLAGGTNQPQHF.

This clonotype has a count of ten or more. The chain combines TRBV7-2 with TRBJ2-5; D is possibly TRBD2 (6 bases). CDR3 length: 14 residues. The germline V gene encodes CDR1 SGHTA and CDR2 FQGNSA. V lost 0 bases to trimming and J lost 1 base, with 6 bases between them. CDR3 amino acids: CASSLAGGQETQYF. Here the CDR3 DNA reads TGTGCCAGCAGCTTAGCGGGAGGCCAAGAGACCCAGTACTTC. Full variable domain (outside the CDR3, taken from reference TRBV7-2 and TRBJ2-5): GAGVSQSPSNKVTEKGKDVELRCDPISGHTALYWYRQSLGQGLEFLIYFQGNSAPDKSGLPSDRFSAERTGGSVSTLTIQRTQQEDSAVYLCASSLAGGQETQYFGPGTRLLVL.